These 7 T cell receptor beta chains share one sample of origin, sequenced in a study of cytomegalovirus exposure and HLA in healthy donors. PCR primers comprised 60 Vbeta and 13 Jbeta primers. The repertoire was sequenced with immunoSEQ multiplex PCR; TCRdb's copy has only in-frame clones and lacks some. The sample has roughly 170,000 clones; over 60% are singletons. Sequenced: PBMCs. These receptors were obtained from a female donor in good health and CMV-seronegative.

V and J are TRBV19 and TRBJ1-5, with D hard to call. The CDR3 has 15 amino acids. V lost 3 bases to trimming and J lost 4 bases, with 13 bases between them. The germline V gene encodes CDR1 LNHDA and CDR2 SQIVND (reference sequence). The CDR3 DNA follows: TGTGCCAGTAGTATCACGGGGAGTGGAAATCAGCCCCAGCATTTT. It codes for CASSITGSGNQPQHF.

This clone was seen more than once but under ten times. The chain uses TRBV30 and TRBJ1-1; D not resolved. V was pared by 2 bases and J by 0 bases, with 4 bases between. The CDR3 extends over 12 amino acids. Germline CDR1 and CDR2: GTSNPN and SVGIG (reference sequence). CDR3 in amino acids: CAWSQMNTEAFF. The CDR3 DNA follows: TGTGCCTGGAGTCAGATGAACACTGAAGCTTTCTTT.

J is TRBJ2-1 and V is TRBV28; 10 bases are shared with TRBD1. Trimming cost V 5 bases and J 10 bases; bases outside gene matches: 8. This CDR3 has 14 amino acids. Germline V gene sequence: CDR1 MDHEN, CDR2 SYDVKM. Written as DNA, the CDR3 is TGTGCCAGCAGTCCCCGGACAGGGGGGTACGAGCAGTTCTTC. Translated: CASSPRTGGYEQFF.

The chain couples TRBV5-6 to TRBJ2-1; TRBD2 matches 9 bases. Germline V gives CDR1 SGHDT, CDR2 YYEEEE. The V and J ends lost 3 bases and 5 bases, in that order; junction bases with no gene match: 12. The CDR3 is 17 residues long. CDR3 sequence (DNA): TGTGCCAGCAGCTACGGGACTAGCCGCATCCCAAACAATGAGCAGTTCTTC. Its protein is CASSYGTSRIPNNEQFF. The whole variable domain, remainder taken from reference TRBV5-6 and TRBJ2-1, is DAGVTQSPTHLIKTRGQQVTLRCSPKSGHDTVSWYQQALGQGPQFIFQYYEEEERQRGNFPDRFSGHQFPNYSSELNVNALLLGDSALYLCASSYGTSRIPNNEQFFGPGTRLTVL.

By sample fraction, this clone is medium-sized (0.01 to 0.1%). V usage is TRBV30 and J usage is TRBJ1-2; 9 bases align to TRBD1. The CDR3 runs 13 residues. Germline trimming cut 3 bases from V and 6 bases from J; bases unmatched to any gene: 5. Germline CDR1 is GTSNPN and CDR2 is SVGIG (reference sequence). DNA for the CDR3: TGTGCCTGGAGCGAGGGACAGGGTCATGGCTACACCTTC. Translated, it gives CAWSEGQGHGYTF. The full variable domain, completed using reference TRBV30 and TRBJ1-2, is SQTIHQWPATLVQPVGSPLSLECTVEGTSNPNLYWYRQAAGRGLQLLFYSVGIGQISSEVPQNLSASRPQDRQFILSSKKLLLSDSGFYLCAWSEGQGHGYTFGSGTRLTVV.

This clone was counted a single time. The V call is TRBV18, the J call TRBJ1-5, with a possible D match to TRBD1 (6 bases). Trimming removed 2 bases from V and 2 bases from J, with 13 bases in between. The CDR3 contains 16 residues. Germline assignment: CDR1 KGHSH and CDR2 LQKENI. CDR3 sequence: CASSPGTGSGNQPQHF. CDR3 sequence (DNA): TGTGCCAGCTCACCAGGAACAGGGTCCGGCAATCAGCCCCAGCATTTT.

V and J are TRBV6-6 and TRBJ1-2; D is perhaps TRBD1 (5 bases). Trimming removed 6 bases at V and 3 bases at J, with 14 bases between. Germline V gene lookup returns CDR1 MNHNY and CDR2 SVGAGI (reference sequence). This CDR3 is built from 14 residues. CDR3 DNA: TGTGCCAGCAGCCCAGACAGCCTTTACTATGGCTACACCTTC. Its translation is CASSPDSLYYGYTF.